The source of this T cell receptor beta chain is a study of cytomegalovirus exposure and HLA in healthy donors. About the study: Genetic ancestry analysis placed around four fifths of the approximately 400 donors that were genotyped in the Caucasian-associated cluster. Study-level findings and limits: The majority of TCR sequences were rare, yet some public TCRs appeared in many donors. In vitro assays verified that three CMV-associated chains recognized CMV antigens specifically. Analyses of presence and absence presupposed an approximately uniform sequencing depth across donors.

PCR used 60 Vbeta primers and 13 Jbeta primers. Profiled with immunoSEQ multiplex PCR; TCRdb holds only in-frame clones, not every one. The data contain around 140,000 clones, around four fifths of them singletons. Comment on this clone: What it binds is not known.

Germline-derived CDR1 and CDR2 are MDHEN and SYDVKM. There are 17 residues in the CDR3. The V and J ends lost 1 base and 3 bases respectively, with 16 bases between them. This sequence was found in a female donor in good health and CMV-seronegative. Sequencing was performed on PBMCs. The genes are TRBV28 and TRBJ1-5; maybe TRBD1 (5 bases). The CDR3 DNA sequence: TGTGCCAGCAGTTTATTGTCGGGGGTAGAAATCAATCAGCCCCAGCATTTT. This gives the protein CASSLLSGVEINQPQHF.